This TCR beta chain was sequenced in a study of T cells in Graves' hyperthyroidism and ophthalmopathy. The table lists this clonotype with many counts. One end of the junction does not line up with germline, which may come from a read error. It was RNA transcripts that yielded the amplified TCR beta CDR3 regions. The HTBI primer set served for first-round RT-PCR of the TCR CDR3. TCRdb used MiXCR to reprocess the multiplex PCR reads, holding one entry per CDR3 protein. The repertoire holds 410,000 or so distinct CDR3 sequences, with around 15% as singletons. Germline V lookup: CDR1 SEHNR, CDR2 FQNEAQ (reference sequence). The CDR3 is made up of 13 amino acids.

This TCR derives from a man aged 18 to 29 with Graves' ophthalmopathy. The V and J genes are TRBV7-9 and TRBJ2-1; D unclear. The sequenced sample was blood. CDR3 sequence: CASSPYSDNEQFF. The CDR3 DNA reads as TGTGCCAGCAGCCCTTACTCCGACAATGAGCAGTTCTTC.